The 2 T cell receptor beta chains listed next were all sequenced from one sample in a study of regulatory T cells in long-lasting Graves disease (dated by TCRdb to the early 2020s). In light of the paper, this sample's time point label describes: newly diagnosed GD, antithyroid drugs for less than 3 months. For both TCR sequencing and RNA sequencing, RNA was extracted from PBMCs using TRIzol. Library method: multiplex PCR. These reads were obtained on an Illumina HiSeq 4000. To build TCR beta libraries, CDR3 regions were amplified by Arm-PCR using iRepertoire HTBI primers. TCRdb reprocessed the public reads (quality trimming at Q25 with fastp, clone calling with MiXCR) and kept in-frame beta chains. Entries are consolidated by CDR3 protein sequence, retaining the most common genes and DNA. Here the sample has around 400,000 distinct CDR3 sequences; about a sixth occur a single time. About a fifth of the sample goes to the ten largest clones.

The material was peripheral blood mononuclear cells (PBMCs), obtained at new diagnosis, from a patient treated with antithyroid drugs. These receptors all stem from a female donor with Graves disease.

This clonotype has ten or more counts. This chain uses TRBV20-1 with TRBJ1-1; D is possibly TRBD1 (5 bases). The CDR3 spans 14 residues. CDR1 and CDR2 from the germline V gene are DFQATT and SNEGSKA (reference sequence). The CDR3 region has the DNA TGCAGCGACATGGATCGTCGAACAGGCACTGAAGCTTTCTTT. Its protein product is CSDMDRRTGTEAFF.

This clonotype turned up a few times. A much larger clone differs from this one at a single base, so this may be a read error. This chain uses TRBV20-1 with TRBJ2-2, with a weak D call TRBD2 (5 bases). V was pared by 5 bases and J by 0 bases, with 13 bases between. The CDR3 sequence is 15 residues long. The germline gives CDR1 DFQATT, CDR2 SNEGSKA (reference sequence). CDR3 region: CSAPLGSANTGELFF. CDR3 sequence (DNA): TGCAGTGCTCCTCTGGGTAGCGCGAACACCGGGGAGCTGTTTTTT.